The clone carrying this T cell receptor (beta chain) was picked up a small number of times. The antigen is undetermined. Germline CDR1 reads SNHLY; CDR2 reads FYNNEI. The CDR3 loop spans 13 amino acids. V lost 5 bases to trimming and J lost 8 bases, with 16 bases between them. This sample is part of a study of cytomegalovirus exposure and HLA in healthy donors. Findings and limits, study-wide: A later analysis reported that several of the most significant clusters appeared to be linked to common viral pathogens, among them Epstein-Barr virus. Cytomegalovirus-associated status was assigned to 150 or so TCR beta chains. Earlier analysis looked at TCR beta V segments, and most were productive about 90% or about 30% of the time.

The PCR had 60 Vbeta and 13 Jbeta primers. The table came from immunoSEQ multiplex PCR; TCRdb's copy has only in-frame clones and leaves some out. The table records over 150,000 clones, around 82% of them present only once. The sequenced sample was PBMCs. This sequence originates from a woman in her forties in good health and CMV-seropositive. The rearrangement uses TRBV2 and TRBJ2-7; D perhaps matches TRBD1 (7 bases). The CDR3 bases are TGTGCCAGCAGTACAGGAGGGGGCTTTAAGCAGTACTTC. It yields the protein CASSTGGGFKQYF.